What follows describes a single T cell receptor beta chain. No antigen is known for it. After removal of 5 bases from V and 13 bases from J, the junction contained 5 bases not matched to a gene. CDR1 is LNHDA and CDR2 is SQIVND in the germline V gene (reference sequence). The CDR3 spans 11 residues. The data belong to a study of T cell responses to AZD1222 COVID-19 vaccine. Broader study findings: Only five to seven AZD1222 recipients were seropositive at baseline. Most donors were white British, females outnumbered males, and clonal diversity was possibly underestimated. Without day 14 samples, only post-peak T cell repertoires were studied.

The table came from immunoSEQ multiplex PCR; TCRdb's copy has only in-frame clones and leaves some out. Counted here are about 130,000 clones, roughly nine tenths occurring once; the ten biggest clones make up about 2.1%. The rearrangement uses TRBV19 and TRBJ1-2, with 9 bases identical to TRBD1. This clonotype was obtained from an adult in good health. Sequencing was performed on peripheral blood, taken on day 0 of AZD1222 vaccination. Written as DNA, the CDR3 is TGTGCCAGTAGTGTACAGGGGGCGGTCACCTTC. Protein: CASSVQGAVTF.